This T cell receptor beta chain was observed in a study of blood T cell repertoires in COVID-19. The length of the CDR3 is 14 residues. Trimming removed 3 bases from V and 4 bases from J, with 11 bases in between. The table came from immunoSEQ multiplex PCR; TCRdb's copy has only in-frame clones and leaves some out. The repertoire holds 130,000 to 150,000 clones, 85% to 90% seen once, with 37% in the top ten. The source of this sequence is a man aged 50 to 59 who had recovered from COVID-19. The sequencing sample was made of peripheral blood. The rearrangement links TRBV23-1 to TRBJ2-3; D may be TRBD1 (5 bases). TRBV23-1 is an ORF, with its function uncertain. CDR3 loop: CASSQAGFADTQYF. CDR3 bases: TGCGCCAGCAGTCAGGCAGGGTTTGCAGATACGCAGTATTTT.